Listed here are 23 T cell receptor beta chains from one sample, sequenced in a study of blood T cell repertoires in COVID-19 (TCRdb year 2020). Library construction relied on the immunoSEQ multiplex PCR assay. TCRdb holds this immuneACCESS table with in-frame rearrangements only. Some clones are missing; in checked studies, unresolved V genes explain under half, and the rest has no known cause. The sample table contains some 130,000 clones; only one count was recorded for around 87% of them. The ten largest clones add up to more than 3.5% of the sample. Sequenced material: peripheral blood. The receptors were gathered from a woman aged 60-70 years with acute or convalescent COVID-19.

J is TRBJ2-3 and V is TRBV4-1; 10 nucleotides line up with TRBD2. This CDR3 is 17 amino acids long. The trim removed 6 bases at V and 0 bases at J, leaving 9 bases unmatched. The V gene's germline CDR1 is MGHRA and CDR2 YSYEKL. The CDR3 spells CASSHVLTSGSTDTQYF. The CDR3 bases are TGCGCCAGCAGTCATGTCTTGACTAGCGGGAGCACAGATACGCAGTATTTT.

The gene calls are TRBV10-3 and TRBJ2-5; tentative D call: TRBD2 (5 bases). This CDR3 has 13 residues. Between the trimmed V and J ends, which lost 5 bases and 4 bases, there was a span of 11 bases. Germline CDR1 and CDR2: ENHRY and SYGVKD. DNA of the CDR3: TGTGCCATCAGTAGCGGTCCGGGAGAGACCCAGTACTTC. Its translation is CAISSGPGETQYF.

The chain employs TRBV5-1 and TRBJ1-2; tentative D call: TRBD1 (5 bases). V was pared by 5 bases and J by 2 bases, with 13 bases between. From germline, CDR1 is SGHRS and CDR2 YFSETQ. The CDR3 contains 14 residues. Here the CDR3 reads CASRPDRTNYGYTF. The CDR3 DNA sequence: TGCGCCAGCAGGCCCGACAGAACAAACTATGGCTACACCTTC.

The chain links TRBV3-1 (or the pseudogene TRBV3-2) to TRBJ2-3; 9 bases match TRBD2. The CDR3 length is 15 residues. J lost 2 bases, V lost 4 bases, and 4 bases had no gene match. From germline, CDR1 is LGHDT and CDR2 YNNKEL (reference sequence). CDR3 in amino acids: CASSPRTSDTDTQYF. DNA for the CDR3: TGTGCCAGCAGCCCCCGGACTAGCGACACAGATACGCAGTATTTT.

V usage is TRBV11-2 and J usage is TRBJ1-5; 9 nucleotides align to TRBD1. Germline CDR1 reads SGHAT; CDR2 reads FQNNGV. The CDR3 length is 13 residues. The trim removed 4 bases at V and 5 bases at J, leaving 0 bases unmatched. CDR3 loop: CASSWTGDQPQHF. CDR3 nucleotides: TGTGCCAGCAGCTGGACAGGGGATCAGCCCCAGCATTTT.

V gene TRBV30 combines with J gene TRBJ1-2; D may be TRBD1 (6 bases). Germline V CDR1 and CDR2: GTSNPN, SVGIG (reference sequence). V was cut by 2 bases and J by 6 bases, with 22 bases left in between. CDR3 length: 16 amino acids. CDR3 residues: CAWSPGRVNRAHGYTF. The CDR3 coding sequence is TGTGCCTGGAGTCCCGGTAGGGTGAACAGGGCTCATGGCTACACCTTC.

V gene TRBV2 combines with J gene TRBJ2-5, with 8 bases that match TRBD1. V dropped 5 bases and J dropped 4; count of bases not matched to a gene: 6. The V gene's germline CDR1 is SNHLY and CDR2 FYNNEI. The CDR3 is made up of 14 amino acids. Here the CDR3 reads CASSRPGGPETQYF. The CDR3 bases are TGTGCCAGCAGTAGACCAGGGGGCCCAGAGACCCAGTACTTC.

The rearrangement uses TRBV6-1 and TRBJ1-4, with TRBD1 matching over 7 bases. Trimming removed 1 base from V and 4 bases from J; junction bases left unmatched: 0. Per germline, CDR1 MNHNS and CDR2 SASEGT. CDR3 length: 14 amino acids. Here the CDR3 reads CASSEGDSNEKLFF. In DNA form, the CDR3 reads TGTGCCAGCAGTGAAGGGGACAGTAATGAAAAACTGTTTTTT.

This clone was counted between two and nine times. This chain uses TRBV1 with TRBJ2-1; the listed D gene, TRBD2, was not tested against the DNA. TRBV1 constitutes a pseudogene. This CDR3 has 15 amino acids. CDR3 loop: CTSSQPSGSRNEQFF. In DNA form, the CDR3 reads TGCACCAGCAGCCAACCTAGCGGGAGTCGTAATGAGCAGTTCTTC.

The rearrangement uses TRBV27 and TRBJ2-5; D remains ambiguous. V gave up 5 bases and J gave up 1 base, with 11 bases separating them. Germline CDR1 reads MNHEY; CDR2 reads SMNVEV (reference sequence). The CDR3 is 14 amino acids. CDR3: CASSHPNSQETQYF. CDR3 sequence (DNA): TGTGCCAGCAGTCACCCTAACTCCCAAGAGACCCAGTACTTC.

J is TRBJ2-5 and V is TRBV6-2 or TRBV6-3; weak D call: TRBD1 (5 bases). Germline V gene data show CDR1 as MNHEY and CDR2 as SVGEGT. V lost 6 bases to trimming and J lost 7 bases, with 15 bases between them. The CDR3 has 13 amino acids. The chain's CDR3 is CASSTPEQGTQYF. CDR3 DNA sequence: TGTGCCAGCAGCACCCCAGAGCAGGGGACCCAGTACTTC.

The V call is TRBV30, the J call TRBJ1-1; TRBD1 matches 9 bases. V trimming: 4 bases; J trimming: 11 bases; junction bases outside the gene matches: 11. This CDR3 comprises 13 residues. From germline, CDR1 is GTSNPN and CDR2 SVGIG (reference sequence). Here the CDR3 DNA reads TGTGCCTGGACTCAGGACAGGGGCGATAGGGCTTTCTTT. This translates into CAWTQDRGDRAFF.

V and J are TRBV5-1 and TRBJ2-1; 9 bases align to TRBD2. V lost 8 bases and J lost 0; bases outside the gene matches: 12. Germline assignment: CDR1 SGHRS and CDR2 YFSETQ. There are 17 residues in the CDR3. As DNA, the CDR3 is TGCGCCAGTAGCAGCCCTAGCGGGGTGAGCTCCTACAATGAGCAGTTCTTC. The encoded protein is CASSSPSGVSSYNEQFF. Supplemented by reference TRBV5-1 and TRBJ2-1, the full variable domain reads KAGVTQTPRYLIKTRGQQVTLSCSPISGHRSVSWYQQTPGQGLQFLFEYFSETQRNKGNFPGRFSGRQFSNSRSEMNVSTLELGDSALYLCASSSPSGVSSYNEQFFGPGTRLTVL.

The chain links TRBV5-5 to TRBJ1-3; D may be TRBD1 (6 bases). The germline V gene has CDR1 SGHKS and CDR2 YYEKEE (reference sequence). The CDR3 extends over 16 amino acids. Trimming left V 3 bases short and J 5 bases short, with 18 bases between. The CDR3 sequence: CASSSLTGRERNTIYF. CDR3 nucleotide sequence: TGTGCCAGCAGCTCTTTGACAGGACGTGAACGAAACACCATATATTTT.

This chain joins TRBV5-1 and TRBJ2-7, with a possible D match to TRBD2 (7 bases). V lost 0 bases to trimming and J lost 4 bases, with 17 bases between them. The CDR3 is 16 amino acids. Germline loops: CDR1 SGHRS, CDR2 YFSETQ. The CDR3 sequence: CASSLVPGGGPYEQYF. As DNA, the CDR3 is TGCGCCAGCAGCTTGGTCCCGGGGGGCGGCCCTTACGAGCAGTACTTC.

CDR3 sequence: CASGIAGGIYNEQFF. CDR3 DNA sequence: TGTGCCAGCGGGATAGCGGGCGGCATCTACAATGAGCAGTTCTTC. The J gene is TRBJ2-1, the V gene TRBV27; the match to TRBD2 covers 7 bases. The CDR3 is made up of 15 amino acids. J lost 3 bases, V lost 8 bases, and 10 bases had no gene match. Germline CDR1 is MNHEY and CDR2 is SMNVEV (reference sequence).

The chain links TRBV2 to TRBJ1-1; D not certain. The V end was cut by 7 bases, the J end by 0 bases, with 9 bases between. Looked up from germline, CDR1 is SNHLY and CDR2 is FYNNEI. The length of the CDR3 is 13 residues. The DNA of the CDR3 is TGTGCCAGCATCACAGTAATGAACACTGAAGCTTTCTTT. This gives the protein CASITVMNTEAFF.

The CDR3 nucleotides read TGTGCCAGCAGCTTAGCCGGCCGGGACAATGAGCAGTTCTTC. This sequence encodes CASSLAGRDNEQFF. The chain combines TRBV11-3 with TRBJ2-1; D unresolved. The CDR3 length is 14 residues. Trimming removed 1 base from V and 5 bases from J, with 9 bases in between. The germline gives CDR1 SGHNT, CDR2 YENEEA.

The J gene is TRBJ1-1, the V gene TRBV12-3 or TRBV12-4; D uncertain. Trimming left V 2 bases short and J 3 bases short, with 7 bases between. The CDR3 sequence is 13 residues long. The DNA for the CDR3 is TGTGCCAGCAGTTTATGGGGAGACACTGAAGCTTTCTTT. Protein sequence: CASSLWGDTEAFF.

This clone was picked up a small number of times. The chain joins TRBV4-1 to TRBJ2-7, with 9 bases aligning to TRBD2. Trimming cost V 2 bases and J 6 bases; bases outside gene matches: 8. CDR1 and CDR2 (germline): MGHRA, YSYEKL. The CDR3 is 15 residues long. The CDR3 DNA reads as TGCGCCAGCAGCCAAATATCTAGCGGGACGGGCGAGCAGTACTTC. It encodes CASSQISSGTGEQYF.

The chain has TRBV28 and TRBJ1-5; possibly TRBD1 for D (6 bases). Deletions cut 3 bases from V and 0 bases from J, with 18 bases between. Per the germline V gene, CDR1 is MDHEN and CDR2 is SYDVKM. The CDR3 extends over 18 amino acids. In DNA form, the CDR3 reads TGTGCCAGCAGTTTTCTGGGACAAGTTTTTTATAGCAATCAGCCCCAGCATTTT. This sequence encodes CASSFLGQVFYSNQPQHF.

CDR3 sequence reads: CASSVEGLLGEQYF. CDR3 coding DNA: TGTGCCAGCAGCGTAGAGGGACTGTTAGGCGAGCAGTACTTC. The rearrangement joins TRBV9 to TRBJ2-7, with D perhaps TRBD2 (6 bases). Per germline, CDR1 SGDLS and CDR2 YYNGEE. V gave up 0 bases and J gave up 6 bases, with 13 bases separating them. The CDR3 has 14 amino acids.

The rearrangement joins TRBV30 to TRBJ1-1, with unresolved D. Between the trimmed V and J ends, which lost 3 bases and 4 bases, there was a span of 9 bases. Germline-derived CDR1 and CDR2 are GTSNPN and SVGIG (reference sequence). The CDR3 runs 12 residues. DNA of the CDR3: TGTGCCTGGAGCGGAGTAAGCACTGAAGCTTTCTTT. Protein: CAWSGVSTEAFF.